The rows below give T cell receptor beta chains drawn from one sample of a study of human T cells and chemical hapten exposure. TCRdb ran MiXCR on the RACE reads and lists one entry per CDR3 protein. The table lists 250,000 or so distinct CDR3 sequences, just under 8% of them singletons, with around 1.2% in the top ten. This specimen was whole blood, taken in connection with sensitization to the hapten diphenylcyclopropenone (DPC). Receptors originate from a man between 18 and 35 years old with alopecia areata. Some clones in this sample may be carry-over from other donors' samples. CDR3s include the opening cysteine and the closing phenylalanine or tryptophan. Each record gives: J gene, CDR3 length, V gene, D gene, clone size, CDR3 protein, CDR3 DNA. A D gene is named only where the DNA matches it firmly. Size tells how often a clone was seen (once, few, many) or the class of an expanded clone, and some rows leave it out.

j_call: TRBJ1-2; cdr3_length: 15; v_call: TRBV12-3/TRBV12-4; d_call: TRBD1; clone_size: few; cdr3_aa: CASSLWDRVSYGYTF; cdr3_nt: TGTGCCAGCAGTTTATGGGACAGGGTTAGCTATGGCTACACCTTC
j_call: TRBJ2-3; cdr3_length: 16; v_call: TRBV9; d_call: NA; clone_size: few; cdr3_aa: CASSVEVGSPTDTQYF; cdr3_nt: TGTGCCAGCAGCGTAGAAGTGGGGAGCCCCACAGATACGCAGTATTTT
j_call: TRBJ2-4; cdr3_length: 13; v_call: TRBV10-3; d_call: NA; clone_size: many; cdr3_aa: CATTGIAKNIQYF; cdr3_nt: TGTGCCACTACAGGGATAGCCAAAAACATTCAGTACTTC
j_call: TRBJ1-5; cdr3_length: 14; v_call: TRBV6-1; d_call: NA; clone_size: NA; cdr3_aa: CASSEDFINQPQHF; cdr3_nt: TGTGCCAGCAGTGAAGACTTTATTAATCAGCCCCAGCATTTT
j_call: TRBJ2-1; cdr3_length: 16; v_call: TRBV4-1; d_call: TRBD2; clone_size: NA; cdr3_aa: CASSQRGTSSDNEQFF; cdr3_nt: TGCGCCAGCAGCCAAAGAGGGACTAGCAGCGACAATGAGCAGTTCTTC
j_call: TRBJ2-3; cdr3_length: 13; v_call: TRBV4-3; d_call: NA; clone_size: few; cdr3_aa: CASSSGITDTQYF; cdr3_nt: TGCGCCAGCAGCTCGGGGATCACAGATACGCAGTATTTT
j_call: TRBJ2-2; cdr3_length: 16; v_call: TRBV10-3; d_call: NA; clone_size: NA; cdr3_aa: CAISFLRDLNTGELFF; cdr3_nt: TGTGCCATCAGCTTCCTTAGGGATCTAAACACCGGGGAGCTGTTTTTT
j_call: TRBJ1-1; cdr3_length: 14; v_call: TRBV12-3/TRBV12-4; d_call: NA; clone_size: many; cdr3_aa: CASTPSRANTEAFF; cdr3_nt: TGTGCCAGCACCCCCAGCAGGGCTAACACTGAAGCTTTCTTT
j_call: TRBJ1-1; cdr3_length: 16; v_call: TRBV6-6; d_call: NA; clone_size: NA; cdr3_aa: CASSYPYPLGNTEAFF; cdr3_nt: TGTGCCAGCAGTTACCCGTATCCTTTAGGGAACACTGAAGCTTTCTTT
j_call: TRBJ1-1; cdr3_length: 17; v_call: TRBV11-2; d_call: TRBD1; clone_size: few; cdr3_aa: CASSLQGVKAMNTEAFF; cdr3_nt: TGTGCCAGCAGCTTACAGGGGGTTAAGGCCATGAACACTGAAGCTTTCTTT
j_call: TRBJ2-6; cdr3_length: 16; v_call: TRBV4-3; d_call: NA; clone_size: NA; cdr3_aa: CASSQETYSGANVLTF; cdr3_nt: TGCGCCAGCAGCCAAGAGACCTACTCTGGGGCCAACGTCCTGACTTTC
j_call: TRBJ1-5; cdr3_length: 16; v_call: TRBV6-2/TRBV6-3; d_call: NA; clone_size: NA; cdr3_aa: CASDRIGGLSIQPQHF; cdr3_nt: TGTGCCAGCGACCGCATTGGGGGGTTGAGTATTCAGCCCCAGCATTTT
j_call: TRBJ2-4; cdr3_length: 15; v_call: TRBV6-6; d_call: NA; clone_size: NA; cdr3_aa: CASSYSRGAKNIQYF; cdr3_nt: TGTGCCAGCAGTTACTCAAGGGGAGCCAAAAACATTCAGTACTTC
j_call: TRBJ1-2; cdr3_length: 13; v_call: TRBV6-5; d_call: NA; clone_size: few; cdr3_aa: CASSYPPSRHYTF; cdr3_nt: TGTGCCAGCAGTTACCCTCCTTCTCGGCACTACACCTTC
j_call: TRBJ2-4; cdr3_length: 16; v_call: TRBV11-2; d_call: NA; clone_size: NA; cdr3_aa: CASSLGPGAAKNIQYF; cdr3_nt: TGTGCCAGCAGCTTAGGCCCAGGGGCCGCCAAAAACATTCAGTACTTC
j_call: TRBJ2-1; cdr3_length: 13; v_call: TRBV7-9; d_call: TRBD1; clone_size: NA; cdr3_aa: CASSSTGKDEQFF; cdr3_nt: TGTGCCAGCAGCTCGACAGGGAAGGATGAGCAGTTCTTC
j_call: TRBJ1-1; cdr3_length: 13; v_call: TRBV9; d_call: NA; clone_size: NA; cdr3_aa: CASSGLQGTEAFF; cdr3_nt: TGTGCCAGCAGCGGGCTACAGGGAACTGAAGCTTTCTTT
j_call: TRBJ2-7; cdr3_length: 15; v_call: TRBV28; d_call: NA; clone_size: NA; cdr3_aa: CASKYPGGSTYEQYF; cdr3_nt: TGTGCCAGCAAGTATCCAGGGGGGTCGACCTACGAGCAGTACTTC
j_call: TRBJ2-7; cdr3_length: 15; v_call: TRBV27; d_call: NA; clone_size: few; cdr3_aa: CASRKDRSSSYEQYF; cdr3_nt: TGTGCCAGCAGAAAAGACAGGTCAAGCTCCTACGAGCAGTACTTC
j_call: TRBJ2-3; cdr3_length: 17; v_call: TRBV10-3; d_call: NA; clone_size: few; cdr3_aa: CAISESGVALIPDTQYF; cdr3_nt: TGTGCCATCAGTGAGTCGGGGGTAGCCCTAATTCCAGATACGCAGTATTTT
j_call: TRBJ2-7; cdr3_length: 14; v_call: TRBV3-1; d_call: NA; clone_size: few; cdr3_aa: CASSQDPGSYEQYF; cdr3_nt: TGTGCCAGCAGCCAAGATCCGGGTTCCTACGAGCAGTACTTC
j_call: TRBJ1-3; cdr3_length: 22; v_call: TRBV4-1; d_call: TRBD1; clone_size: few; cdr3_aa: CASSQPGQGGRIPSNSGNTIYF; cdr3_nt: TGCGCCAGCAGCCAACCAGGACAGGGAGGAAGGATACCTTCCAACTCTGGAAACACCATATATTTT
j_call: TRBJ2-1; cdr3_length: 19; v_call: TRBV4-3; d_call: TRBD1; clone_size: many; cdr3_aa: CASSQEIPGTGDGNNEQFF; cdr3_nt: TGCGCCAGCAGCCAGGAGATACCTGGGACAGGGGACGGTAACAATGAGCAGTTCTTC
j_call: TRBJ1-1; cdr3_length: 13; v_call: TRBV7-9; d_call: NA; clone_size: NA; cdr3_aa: CASSFYGSTEAFF; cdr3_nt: TGTGCCAGCAGCTTCTACGGGAGCACTGAAGCTTTCTTT
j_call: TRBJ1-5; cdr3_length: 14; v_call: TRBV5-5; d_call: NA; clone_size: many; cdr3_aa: CASSLDGVGQPQHF; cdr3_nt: TGTGCCAGCAGCTTGGATGGGGTAGGGCAGCCCCAGCATTTT
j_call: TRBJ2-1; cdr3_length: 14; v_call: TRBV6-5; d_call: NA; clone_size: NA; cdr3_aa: CASRGEGLGDEQFF; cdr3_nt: TGTGCCAGCAGGGGCGAGGGGCTAGGCGATGAGCAGTTCTTC
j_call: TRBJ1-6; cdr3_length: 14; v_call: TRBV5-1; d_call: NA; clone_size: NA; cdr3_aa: CASSLDGGLSPLHF; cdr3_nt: TGCGCCAGCAGCTTGGACGGGGGCCTTTCACCCCTCCACTTT
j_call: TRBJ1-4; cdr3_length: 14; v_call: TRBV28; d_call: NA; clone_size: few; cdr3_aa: CASIATGRSEKLFF; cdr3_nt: TGTGCCAGCATTGCCACAGGGAGGAGTGAAAAACTGTTTTTT
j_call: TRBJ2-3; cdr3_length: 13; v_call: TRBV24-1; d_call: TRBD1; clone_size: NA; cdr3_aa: CATEAGGTDTQYF; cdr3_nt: TGTGCCACCGAGGCAGGGGGTACAGATACGCAGTATTTT
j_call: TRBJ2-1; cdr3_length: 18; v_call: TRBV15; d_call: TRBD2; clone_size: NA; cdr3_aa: CATSSSPTSGDLWDEQFF; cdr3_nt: TGTGCCACCAGCTCCTCTCCGACTAGCGGGGACCTCTGGGATGAGCAGTTCTTC
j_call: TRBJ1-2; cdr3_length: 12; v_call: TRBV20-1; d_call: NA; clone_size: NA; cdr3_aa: CSGEGRVYGYTF; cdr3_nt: TGCAGTGGGGAGGGACGAGTCTATGGCTACACCTTC
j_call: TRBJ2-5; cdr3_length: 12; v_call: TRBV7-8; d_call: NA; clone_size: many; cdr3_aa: CASSSNRETQYF; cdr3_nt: TGTGCCAGCAGCTCGAATAGAGAGACCCAGTACTTC
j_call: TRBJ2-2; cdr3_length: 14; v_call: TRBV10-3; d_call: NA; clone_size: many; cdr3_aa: CAAVGAGNTGELFF; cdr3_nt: TGTGCGGCGGTCGGGGCAGGAAACACCGGGGAGCTGTTTTTT